These 23 T cell receptor beta chains were sequenced from one sample in a study of response to subunit inactivated influenza vaccine. TCRdb analysed the RT-PCR reads with MiXCR anew, one entry per CDR3 protein. This table has over 750,000 distinct CDR3 sequences, 21% appearing once. Material: PBMCs from blood, obtained 4 to 6 days after vaccination. Source of these receptors: a man aged 50-59 years who received an inactivated influenza vaccine.

This rearrangement joins TRBV7-9 to TRBJ2-7; TRBD1 matches 8 bases. The CDR3 covers 13 residues. V shed 8 bases, J shed 7 bases, and the junction held 10 bases outside the gene matches. Per germline, CDR1 SEHNR and CDR2 FQNEAQ (reference sequence). Here the CDR3 reads CASGLTGAEEQYF. The CDR3, as DNA: TGTGCCAGCGGACTGACAGGGGCGGAAGAGCAGTACTTC. Using reference TRBV7-9 and TRBJ2-7 for the parts outside the CDR3, the full variable domain is DTGVSQNPRHKITKRGQNVTFRCDPISEHNRLYWYRQTLGQGPEFLTYFQNEAQLEKSRLLSDRFSAERPKGSFSTLEIQRTEQGDSAMYLCASGLTGAEEQYFGPGTRLTVT.

The chain's CDR3 is CASSIGIFQETQYF. The CDR3 DNA follows: TGTGCCAGCAGCATCGGGATATTCCAAGAGACCCAGTACTTC. The genes are TRBV7-9 and TRBJ2-5; maybe TRBD2 (5 bases). The CDR3 sequence is 14 residues long. Germline assignment: CDR1 SEHNR and CDR2 FQNEAQ (reference sequence). V was pared by 5 bases and J by 1 base, with 11 bases between.

Here the CDR3 reads CASSYTAGTGETQYF. CDR3 coding DNA: TGTGCCAGCAGTTACACGGCAGGGACCGGAGAGACCCAGTACTTC. This chain connects TRBV6-5 to TRBJ2-5; tentatively, D is TRBD1 or TRBD2 (5 bases each). The CDR3 runs to 15 residues. CDR1 and CDR2 (germline): MNHEY, SVGAGI. V shed 2 bases and J shed 4 bases, with 14 bases lying between them.

At least ten counts were recorded for this clonotype. This rearrangement joins TRBV6-4 to TRBJ1-1; D not certain. CDR3 length: 12 amino acids. V was shortened by 6 bases and J by 5 bases, with 10 bases between the two germline ends. From germline, CDR1 is MRHNA and CDR2 SNTAGT. The CDR3 sequence is CASSPRPTEAFF. For the CDR3, the DNA is TGTGCCAGCAGCCCCCGGCCTACTGAAGCTTTCTTT.

The chain couples TRBV6-1 to TRBJ1-5; 11 nucleotides line up with TRBD1. The CDR3 spans 16 residues. In germline, CDR1 is MNHNS, CDR2 SASEGT. Trimming removed 5 bases from V and 5 bases from J; junction bases left unmatched: 8. CDR3 region: CASSSGGQGAYQPQHF. Here the CDR3 DNA reads TGTGCCAGCAGTAGCGGCGGACAGGGGGCATATCAGCCCCAGCATTTT.

The table lists this clonotype with a few counts. The chain uses TRBV4-3 and TRBJ1-6; D call uncertain. With 3 bases removed from V and 7 bases from J, the gap between germline ends came to 16 bases. The germline V gene encodes CDR1 LGHNA and CDR2 YSLEER. The CDR3 spans 16 residues. The CDR3 coding sequence is TGCGCCAGCAGCCACCCATCACCGGGAGGCAATTCACCCCTCCACTTT. As protein: CASSHPSPGGNSPLHF.

This clonotype was recorded a few times. V usage is TRBV9 and J usage is TRBJ1-6; possibly TRBD1 for D (5 bases). The CDR3 covers 15 residues. CDR1 is SGDLS and CDR2 is YYNGEE in the germline V gene. The V end was cut by 3 bases, the J end by 7 bases, with 14 bases between. Here the CDR3 DNA reads TGTGCCAGCAGCGAGGGGACCCTCCCGAATTCACCCCTCCACTTT. Its protein is CASSEGTLPNSPLHF. Filled out from reference TRBV9 and TRBJ1-6, the complete variable domain reads DSGVTQTPKHLITATGQRVTLRCSPRSGDLSVYWYQQSLDQGLQFLIQYYNGEERAKGNILERFSAQQFPDLHSELNLSSLELGDSALYFCASSEGTLPNSPLHFGNGTRLTVT.

Notes on this clonotype: One end of the junction is discordant with germline, which a read error may explain. The chain has TRBV7-8 and TRBJ2-1; a weak D match, TRBD2 (6 bases). The CDR3 has 15 residues. Looked up from germline, CDR1 is SGHVS and CDR2 is FQNEAQ. The CDR3 region is CASSIAASSYNEQFF. The CDR3 DNA reads as TGTGCCAGCAGCATAGCGGCCAGCTCCTACAATGAGCAGTTCTTC.

CDR3 sequence reads: CSGGSYEQYF. In DNA form, the CDR3 reads TGCAGTGGCGGCTCCTACGAGCAGTACTTC. The chain recombines TRBV20-1 with TRBJ2-7; D is undetermined. With 7 bases removed from V and 0 bases from J, the gap between germline ends came to 4 bases. The CDR3 consists of 10 residues. Looked up from germline, CDR1 is DFQATT and CDR2 is SNEGSKA (reference sequence).

J is TRBJ2-5 and V is TRBV20-1, with 8 bases lining up with TRBD2. CDR3 length: 16 amino acids. Germline V gene data show CDR1 as DFQATT and CDR2 as SNEGSKA (reference sequence). The ends lost 5 bases at V and 4 bases at J; junction bases unmatched: 15. This CDR3 reads CSALPMRLARIETQYF. As DNA, the CDR3 is TGCAGTGCTCTTCCGATGAGACTAGCGCGAATAGAGACCCAGTACTTC.

This clonotype was detected a few times. The chain joins TRBV25-1 to TRBJ1-1; D not resolved. Germline lookup yields CDR1 MGHDK and CDR2 SYGVNS. The V end was cut by 7 bases, the J end by 4 bases, with 19 bases between. CDR3 length: 15 amino acids. The CDR3 loop reads CASTLGILGSTEAFF. DNA for the CDR3: TGTGCCAGCACCCTAGGCATACTCGGGAGCACTGAAGCTTTCTTT.

The rearrangement links TRBV5-1 to TRBJ2-1; 12 nucleotides line up with TRBD2. V shed 3 bases and J 0 bases; nucleotides not matched to a gene: 4. The CDR3 totals 17 residues. Germline CDR1 is SGHRS and CDR2 is YFSETQ. The CDR3 protein is CASSSSTSGSSYNEQFF. The CDR3 DNA sequence: TGCGCCAGCAGCTCTTCGACTAGCGGGAGCTCCTACAATGAGCAGTTCTTC.

The chain employs TRBV20-1 and TRBJ1-2; 8 bases map to TRBD1. V lost 6 bases and J lost 6; bases outside the gene matches: 9. The CDR3 covers 13 residues. CDR1 and CDR2 (germline): DFQATT, SNEGSKA (reference sequence). In nucleotides, the CDR3 is TGCAGTGCCGTTATCGACAGGGGAAATGGCTACACCTTC. This sequence encodes CSAVIDRGNGYTF.

V and J are TRBV5-1 and TRBJ2-4; D not certain. Trimming removed 0 bases at V and 0 bases at J, with 13 bases between. From germline, CDR1 is SGHRS and CDR2 YFSETQ. This CDR3 has 17 residues. CDR3 residues: CASSLGPISLAKNIQYF. The CDR3 DNA reads as TGCGCCAGCAGCTTGGGACCAATTAGCCTAGCCAAAAACATTCAGTACTTC.

Only a few counts were recorded for this clonotype. The V call is TRBV20-1, the J call TRBJ2-7; 9 bases are a match to TRBD1. This CDR3 has 13 residues. From germline, CDR1 is DFQATT and CDR2 SNEGSKA (reference sequence). The J segment lost 0 bases and the V segment lost 5 bases, leaving 2 bases of the junction unmatched. The CDR3 reads CSAGDRASYEQYF. The CDR3 DNA reads as TGCAGTGCTGGGGACAGGGCCTCCTACGAGCAGTACTTC.

The V call is TRBV3-1, the J call TRBJ2-2; 10 bases fit TRBD1. This CDR3 comprises 16 residues. The germline gives CDR1 LGHDT, CDR2 YNNKEL (reference sequence). V shed 3 bases, J shed 3 bases, and the junction held 4 bases outside the gene matches. The CDR3 spells CASSQRDRGHTGELFF. The DNA of the CDR3 is TGTGCCAGCAGCCAGAGGGACAGGGGCCACACCGGGGAGCTGTTTTTT.

This rearrangement joins TRBV12-3 or TRBV12-4 to TRBJ2-1, with a possible D match to TRBD2 (5 bases). V shed 7 bases and J shed 5 bases, with 15 bases lying between them. The CDR3 covers 14 residues. Written as DNA, the CDR3 is TGTGCCAGCACGCTCCTAGCTGGTGACAATGAGCAGTTCTTC. Its protein is CASTLLAGDNEQFF.

The chain employs TRBV4-2 and TRBJ1-5; weak D call: TRBD1 (5 bases). Trimming left V 0 bases short and J 6 bases short, with 15 bases between. The length of the CDR3 is 16 residues. Germline CDR1 reads LGHNA; CDR2 reads YNFKEQ. CDR3 residues: CASSQDIDRPGQPQHF. Here the CDR3 DNA reads TGTGCCAGCAGCCAAGATATTGACAGACCAGGTCAGCCCCAGCATTTT.

This sequence joins TRBV12-3 or TRBV12-4 and TRBJ2-3; TRBD2 matches 13 bases. The CDR3 spans 17 residues. The V gene end was trimmed by 7 bases and the J gene end by 4 bases; junction bases not matched to a gene: 11. The CDR3 bases are TGTGCCAGCACCCAACGGACTAGCGGGAGAGTATCAGATACGCAGTATTTT. Its translation: CASTQRTSGRVSDTQYF.

The V gene is TRBV15, the J gene TRBJ2-5; no clear D. The CDR3 spans 16 residues. Germline loops: CDR1 LNHNV, CDR2 YYDKDF (reference sequence). V was cut by 1 base and J by 4 bases, with 16 bases left in between. CDR3 sequence (DNA): TGTGCCACCAGCAGAGGAATAGTGGCAGGACGAGAGACCCAGTACTTC. This codes for CATSRGIVAGRETQYF.

The rearrangement joins TRBV4-1 to TRBJ2-5; 8 bases match TRBD1. The length of the CDR3 is 16 residues. CDR1 MGHRA and CDR2 YSYEKL come from the germline V gene. The V gene end was trimmed by 4 bases and the J gene end by 5 bases; junction bases not matched to a gene: 12. The chain's CDR3 is CASSPLGPGGRETQYF. As DNA, the CDR3 is TGCGCCAGCAGCCCCCTAGGACCAGGGGGCCGGGAGACCCAGTACTTC.

This clonotype was observed at least ten times. The chain has TRBV20-1 and TRBJ2-7; tentative D call: TRBD1 (6 bases). This CDR3 contains 14 residues. Deletions cut 0 bases from V and 3 bases from J, with 12 bases between. CDR1 and CDR2 from the germline V gene are DFQATT and SNEGSKA (reference sequence). The chain's CDR3 is CSARDQLRGYEQYF. CDR3 nucleotides: TGCAGTGCTAGAGATCAGCTCAGGGGCTACGAGCAGTACTTC.

This clonotype was seen more than once but under ten times. The rearrangement uses TRBV29-1 and TRBJ1-3; a possible D gene is TRBD1 (5 bases). In germline, CDR1 is SQVTM, CDR2 ANQGSEA. The CDR3 spans 16 residues. The V end lost 4 bases, the J end lost 0 bases, and 16 bases lay between the germline ends. This chain's CDR3 is CSVAGREGSSGNTIYF. The DNA of the CDR3 is TGCAGCGTTGCGGGTAGGGAGGGGAGCTCTGGAAACACCATATATTTT.